What follows are 4 T cell receptor beta chains derived from one specimen sequenced in a study of T cell repertoires in cytomegalovirus infection. TCRdb re-called the reads with MiXCR, one entry per CDR3 protein. The sample consists of some 600,000 distinct CDR3 sequences, around 24% of them appearing once. Sequencing was carried out using CD8+ T cells from PBMCs. The receptors come from a human donor in good health (CMV status not recorded). Some clones in this sample may be carry-over from other donors' samples.

Many counts were recorded for this clonotype. The V gene is TRBV6-2 or TRBV6-3, the J gene TRBJ1-1; D unresolved. Trimming pared 1 base from V and 3 bases from J, leaving 6 bases between. Germline-derived CDR1 and CDR2 are MNHEY and SVGEGT. This CDR3 is built from 13 residues. The CDR3 DNA is TGTGCCAGCAGTTACTTGAGCTACACTGAAGCTTTCTTT. It yields the protein CASSYLSYTEAFF.

V is TRBV15 and J is TRBJ1-1, with D unclear. Germline V gene lookup returns CDR1 LNHNV and CDR2 YYDKDF (reference sequence). V was shortened by 2 bases and J by 3 bases, with 19 bases between the two germline ends. The CDR3 runs 17 residues. The CDR3 region is CATSRSVPIFVDTEAFF. In DNA form, the CDR3 reads TGTGCCACCAGCAGAAGTGTCCCGATTTTCGTAGACACTGAAGCTTTCTTT.

The chain recombines TRBV27 with TRBJ2-7; perhaps D is TRBD1 or TRBD2 (5 bases each). V lost 4 bases and J lost 7, with 17 bases in between. CDR1 is MNHEY, CDR2 SMNVEV, per germline (reference sequence). CDR3 length: 14 residues. The CDR3 protein is CASSYGTVASEQYF. In DNA, the CDR3 is TGTGCCAGCAGTTACGGGACCGTCGCGTCAGAGCAGTACTTC.

The chain couples TRBV20-1 to TRBJ2-3; the match to TRBD1 covers 8 bases. From germline, CDR1 is DFQATT and CDR2 SNEGSKA (reference sequence). The CDR3 is 15 residues long. Trimming cost V 1 base and J 2 bases; bases outside gene matches: 5. The DNA for the CDR3 is TGCAGTGCTAGAGCCCAGGGGGCCAACACAGATACGCAGTATTTT. Translation: CSARAQGANTDTQYF.